Listed below are T cell receptor beta chains from one sample, sequenced in a study of pediatric ulcerative colitis. Assay used: immunoSEQ multiplex PCR; TCRdb lists only in-frame clones, some missing. Of approximately 9,000 clones in the sample, about 87% are singletons; the top ten hold under 9%. Material: blood. The receptors were sampled from a girl aged 10 to 17 with moderate ulcerative colitis. Both conserved end residues are part of each CDR3. Fields, in order: J gene, clone size, D gene, V gene, CDR3 DNA, CDR3 protein. The D gene is left open where the match is weak. Some rows mark clone size as missing; the rest say once, few, many or name a class of expanded clone.

TRBJ2-5,few,TRBD2,TRBV11-2,TGTGCCAGCAGCCGATGGGGGACGGGAGGTGAAGAGACCCAGTACTTC,CASSRWGTGGEETQYF
TRBJ1-2,.,.,TRBV19,TGTGCCAGTAGCCTGTTAGGGACGGGTGCAGGCTACACCTTC,CASSLLGTGAGYTF
TRBJ1-4,once,.,TRBV5-1,TGCGCCAGCAGCCTGAGGGCAATGGCCACAACTAATGAAAAACTGTTTTTT,CASSLRAMATTNEKLFF
TRBJ1-4,.,TRBD1,TRBV28,TGTGCCAGCAGTCCTACGACAGGGAGGTCCTCAAGGGAAAAACTGTTTTTT,CASSPTTGRSSREKLFF
TRBJ2-7,.,.,TRBV19,TGTGCCAGTACCGAAATCAGGGACAACTACGAGCAGTACTTC,CASTEIRDNYEQYF
TRBJ2-3,.,.,TRBV9,TGTGCCAGCAGCCTCAGTACCAGGGCCCACGAAGATACGCAGTATTTT,CASSLSTRAHEDTQYF
TRBJ1-2,.,.,TRBV6-1,TGTGCCAGCAGTAGGGCCGAAAACTATGGCTACACCTTC,CASSRAENYGYTF
TRBJ1-6,.,.,TRBV27,TGTGCCAGCAGTTTACTTGCCGGGGAATCACCCCTCCACTTT,CASSLLAGESPLHF
TRBJ1-2,.,.,TRBV5-1,TGCGCCAGCAGCTTGGGAACTAACTATGGCTACACCTTC,CASSLGTNYGYTF
TRBJ1-1,.,.,TRBV7-8,TGTGCCAGCAGCTTTCCTCGGAGCCTTAACACTGAAGCTTTCTTT,CASSFPRSLNTEAFF
TRBJ1-1,.,TRBD1,TRBV30,TGTGCCTGGAAGACAGGGGTGAACACTGAAGCTTTCTTT,CAWKTGVNTEAFF
TRBJ1-4,.,.,TRBV15,TGTGCCACTGGGAGACGGGAAGAAAAACTGTTTTTT,CATGRREEKLFF
TRBJ1-4,.,.,TRBV19,TGTGCCAGTAGTAGCGGGAGTGAAAAACTGTTTTTT,CASSSGSEKLFF
TRBJ1-5,.,.,TRBV28,TGTGCCAGCAGCGGCAATCAGCCCCAGCATTTT,CASSGNQPQHF
TRBJ1-3,few,.,TRBV2,TGTGCCAGCAGTGACGCGGGCCGGGACACCATATATTTT,CASSDAGRDTIYF
TRBJ2-7,.,.,TRBV6-1,TGTGCCAGCAAGCGACAGGCGACTACCTACGAGCAGTACTTC,CASKRQATTYEQYF
TRBJ1-1,.,.,TRBV9,TGTGCCAGCAGCCCCCGAACCACCACGAACACTGAAGCTTTCTTT,CASSPRTTTNTEAFF
TRBJ2-3,.,.,TRBV5-1,TGCGCCAGCAGCTTGGAAGATACGCAGTATTTT,CASSLEDTQYF
TRBJ2-5,.,.,TRBV27,TGTGCCAGCAGTTCTTTCACAGGGCGGGAGACCCAGTACTTC,CASSSFTGRETQYF
TRBJ2-2,.,TRBD2,TRBV19,TGTGCCACCCTAGCGGGGCCAACCATGAACACCGGGGAGCTGTTTTTT,CATLAGPTMNTGELFF
TRBJ2-7,once,TRBD2,TRBV5-5,TGTGCCAGCAGCCAAAGCGGGGACCATTACGAGCAGTACTTC,CASSQSGDHYEQYF
TRBJ2-4,once,.,TRBV28,TGTGCCAGCAGTCTCCCCTGGGGGGACATTCAGTACTTC,CASSLPWGDIQYF
TRBJ2-1,.,.,TRBV7-2,TGTGCCAGCACCGCAGCGGGTTACTACAATGAGCAGTTCTTC,CASTAAGYYNEQFF
TRBJ2-5,.,.,TRBV5-1,TGCGCCAGCAGCCCAGGGTGGGCGGCTGCATACCAAGAGACCCAGTACTTC,CASSPGWAAAYQETQYF
TRBJ1-1,few,TRBD1,TRBV10-2,TGCGCCAGCAGTGAGTCCCCGTACAGGGGAGAAGGAGCTTTCTTT,CASSESPYRGEGAFF
TRBJ1-1,few,TRBD1,TRBV11-3,TGTGCCAGCAGCTTGGAGGGACAGCGGGCTTTCTTT,CASSLEGQRAFF
TRBJ1-2,.,.,TRBV5-4,TGTGCCAGCAGCTCTATTGCCAGGGAACACTATGGCTACACCTTC,CASSSIAREHYGYTF
TRBJ2-1,.,TRBD2,TRBV9,TGTGCCAGCAGTAGCGGGATTTACTACAATGAGCAGTTCTTC,CASSSGIYYNEQFF
TRBJ1-6,.,.,TRBV27,TGTGCCAGCAGTTTACAGGCTGGCTATTCACCCCTCCACTTT,CASSLQAGYSPLHF
TRBJ2-5,.,TRBD2,TRBV5-1,TGCGCCAGCAGCTCATCGGGACTAGCGGACCAAGAGACCCAGTACTTC,CASSSSGLADQETQYF
TRBJ2-3,.,.,TRBV5-4,TGTGCCAGCAGCTTGAGGGGGAGCACAGATACGCAGTATTTT,CASSLRGSTDTQYF
TRBJ1-2,few,.,TRBV28,TGTGCCAGCAGTTCATGGGACCTACCTAACTATGGCTACACCTTC,CASSSWDLPNYGYTF
TRBJ2-7,.,.,TRBV5-6,TGTGCCAGCAGCTTTTCTCCGCGACAGTTATCCTACGAGCAGTACTTC,CASSFSPRQLSYEQYF
TRBJ2-3,.,.,TRBV7-9,TGTGCCAGCAGCTTAGGAGGGGCAGATACGCAGTATTTT,CASSLGGADTQYF
TRBJ2-7,.,TRBD2,TRBV28,TGTGCCAGCAGTTTATTGTCTAGCGGAACTTCCTACGAGCAGTACTTC,CASSLLSSGTSYEQYF
TRBJ1-2,.,.,TRBV6-5,TGTGCCAGCAGTTACGAGGGGCTATATGGCTACACCTTC,CASSYEGLYGYTF
TRBJ1-2,.,.,TRBV30,TGTGCCTGGGTCCTGGCGAACTATGGCTACACCTTC,CAWVLANYGYTF
TRBJ1-1,.,.,TRBV6-4,TGTGCCAGCAGGACACAGGGAGGTGGGAACACTGAAGCTTTCTTT,CASRTQGGGNTEAFF
TRBJ2-1,.,.,TRBV6-5,TGTGCCAGCCGTTCAGGGGACAATGAGCAGTTCTTC,CASRSGDNEQFF
TRBJ2-1,.,TRBD2,TRBV30,TGTGCCTGGGGGGGACTAGCGGGAAAACGGAATGAGCAGTTCTTC,CAWGGLAGKRNEQFF
TRBJ2-1,.,TRBD2,TRBV6-1,TGTGCCAGTGACGTAGGGACTAGCGGATACAATGAGCAGTTCTTC,CASDVGTSGYNEQFF
TRBJ2-1,.,TRBD1,TRBV9,TGTGCCAGCAGCGTACGGACAGGGGGGCGCCTTGCGGGAGAACGGGATGAGCAGTTCTTC,CASSVRTGGRLAGERDEQFF
TRBJ2-7,.,.,TRBV5-5,TGTGCCAGCAGTCAACCAAGATCAGACAGGTCCCACGAGCAGTACTTC,CASSQPRSDRSHEQYF
TRBJ2-5,.,.,TRBV2,TGTGCCAGCAGGGGGATGCATGAGACCCAGTACTTC,CASRGMHETQYF
TRBJ2-5,.,TRBD1,TRBV5-1,TGCGCCAGCAGCTTGGTATCGGGACAGCCCGCAGGGGCCCAGTACTTC,CASSLVSGQPAGAQYF
TRBJ1-5,.,.,TRBV19,TGTGCCAGTAGTATAGTTACAGGGAGTGGTCAGCCCCAGCATTTT,CASSIVTGSGQPQHF
TRBJ1-3,.,.,TRBV7-9,TGTGCCAGCAGCCCCCGACCTGGACTGAACTCTGGAAACACCATATATTTT,CASSPRPGLNSGNTIYF
TRBJ2-7,.,TRBD1,TRBV27,TGTGCCAGCAGTTTAGGGACAGTACCCTACGAGCAGTACTTC,CASSLGTVPYEQYF
TRBJ1-5,few,TRBD1,TRBV4-1,TGCGCCAGCAGCCATACAGGGGGGCCCGATCAGCCCCAGCATTTT,CASSHTGGPDQPQHF
TRBJ2-3,.,.,TRBV19,TGTGCCAGTAGTATAACCCCAGGGGCCACAGATACGCAGTATTTT,CASSITPGATDTQYF
TRBJ2-4,.,.,TRBV9,TGTGCCAGCAGCGTAGCCCATCCTCTCTTAGCCAAAAACATTCAGTACTTC,CASSVAHPLLAKNIQYF
TRBJ2-2,.,.,TRBV27,TGTGCCAGCAGTGAGTCCAGGGGAACCGGGGAGCTGTTTTTT,CASSESRGTGELFF
TRBJ2-3,.,.,TRBV18,TGTGCCAGCTCACCACCCAGCCGTCACACAGATACGCAGTATTTT,CASSPPSRHTDTQYF
TRBJ2-1,once,.,TRBV9,TGTGCCAGCAGTTCCGGGCCTGGAAGGGTTTACAATGAGCAGTTCTTC,CASSSGPGRVYNEQFF
TRBJ2-5,.,TRBD1,TRBV27,TGTGCCAGCAGCACCGGGACAGGGGGCGCAGAGACCCAGTACTTC,CASSTGTGGAETQYF